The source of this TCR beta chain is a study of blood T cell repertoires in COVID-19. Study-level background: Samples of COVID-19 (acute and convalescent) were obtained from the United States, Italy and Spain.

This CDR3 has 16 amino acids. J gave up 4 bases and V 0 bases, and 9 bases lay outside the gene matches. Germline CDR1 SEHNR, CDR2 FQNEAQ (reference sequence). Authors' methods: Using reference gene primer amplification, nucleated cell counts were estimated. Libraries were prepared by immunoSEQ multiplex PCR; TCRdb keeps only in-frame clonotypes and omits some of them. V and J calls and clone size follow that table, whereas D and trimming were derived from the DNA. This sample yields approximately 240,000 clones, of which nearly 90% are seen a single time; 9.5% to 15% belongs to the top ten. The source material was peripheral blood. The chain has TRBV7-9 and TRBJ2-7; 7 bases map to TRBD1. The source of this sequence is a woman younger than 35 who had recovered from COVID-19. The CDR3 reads CASSLASGQAWYEQYF. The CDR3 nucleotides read TGTGCCAGCAGCTTAGCTTCCGGACAGGCTTGGTACGAGCAGTACTTC.